The table lists the clone carrying this TCR beta chain with many counts. Antigen: not known. The entry originates in a study of early T cells in non-severe SARS-CoV-2 infection. Notes on the study in general: Clonotype matching in VDJdb favored anti-spike CD8 responses and did not capture private and CD4 specificities.

Germline lookup yields CDR1 SGHTA and CDR2 FQGNSA. The CDR3 is 16 residues long. Losses at the gene ends were 5 bases for V and 6 bases for J; bases not matched to a gene: 14. Using its own MiXCR run on the 5' RACE reads, TCRdb lists one record per CDR3 protein. This table has roughly 25,000 distinct CDR3 sequences, about 4.4% appearing once. This TCR was recovered from an adult who was a healthcare worker with PCR-confirmed SARS-CoV-2 infection or an uninfected control (not recorded which). The source material was whole blood. V is TRBV7-2 and J is TRBJ2-7; 9 bases fit TRBD2. CDR3 DNA: TGTGCCAGCAGCCACGCAGCCCTAGCGGGGATTGGCGAGCAGTACTTC. This translates into CASSHAALAGIGEQYF.